This TCR beta chain appears in the sequencing data of a study of response to subunit inactivated influenza vaccine (dated by TCRdb to 2017 to 2018). Regarding the complete study: To follow how T cells responded to a trivalent subunit inactivated influenza vaccine, the researchers relied on deep quantitative profiling of the T cell receptor repertoire. What the study reported, not specific to this receptor: The authors suggested that each seasonal influenza vaccination may recruit only a limited number of new T cells.

Remarks on this clonotype: Its cognate antigen has yet to be identified. There are no base qualities to consult, and no much larger clone falls within one base.

Spanning cysteine to phenylalanine, the CDR3 consists of 13 amino acids. Only the CDR3 portion is preserved as DNA: 39 bases, with reading frame beginning at the first base. V is cut by 0 bases and J by 8 bases, and the space between the germline ends is 7 bases. CDR1 and CDR2 were assigned from the germline V gene as ENHRY and SYGVKD. Libraries were built with RT-PCR. These reads were obtained on an Illumina HiSeq 2500. Using fastp trimming at Q25 and MiXCR clonotype assembly, TCRdb reanalyzed the public sequencing data and kept in-frame beta chains. Each CDR3 protein appears once, grouped with its most common genes and DNA. This sample holds roughly 570,000 distinct CDR3 sequences; roughly 15% were observed only once. The top ten constitute 11% of the sample.

The chain employs TRBV10-3 and TRBJ1-4, with no confident D gene call. Sequencing was performed on PBMCs from blood, taken 11 to 12 days after vaccination. The TCR was taken from a man aged 50 to 59 who received an inactivated influenza vaccine. Donor details come from another sample of the same person, matched by shared clones. The DNA sequence reads TGTGCCATCAGTGAGTCTTTGAGCGAAAAACTGTTTTTT. The translation is CAISESLSEKLFF.